These T cell receptor beta chains were read from a single sample in a study of regulatory T cells in long-lasting Graves disease. TCRdb itself ran the multiplex PCR reads through MiXCR, one entry per CDR3 protein. The sample contains about 470,000 distinct CDR3 sequences, around 21% of which appear only once. This specimen consisted of peripheral blood mononuclear cells (PBMCs), obtained when the disease was refractory, from a patient treated with antithyroid drugs. Every receptor here comes from a female donor with Graves disease. The CDR3 runs from the conserved cysteine through the conserved F or W. The D gene is left open where the match is weak. Rows give clone size only sometimes, using once, few, many, or a class for an expanded clone.

j_gene	abundance	v_gene	d_gene	CDR3aa	CDR3nt
TRBJ1-1	many	TRBV28	.	CASFDNTEAFF	TGTGCCAGCTTTGATAACACTGAAGCTTTCTTT
TRBJ1-1	.	TRBV5-6	TRBD1	CASRTGYVNTEAFF	TGTGCCAGCAGGACAGGGTATGTGAACACTGAAGCTTTCTTT
TRBJ2-2	many	TRBV6-5	.	CASSWDTGYTGELFF	TGTGCCAGCAGTTGGGACACCGGGTACACCGGGGAGCTGTTTTTT
TRBJ1-1	.	TRBV4-1	.	CASSQVRRENTEAFF	TGCGCCAGCAGCCAAGTAAGGAGGGAGAACACTGAAGCTTTCTTT
TRBJ2-7	many	TRBV5-6	.	CASSKPGDDSYEQYF	TGTGCCAGCAGCAAACCAGGGGATGATTCCTACGAGCAGTACTTC
TRBJ1-6	few	TRBV30	TRBD1	CAWNRDRANSPLHF	TGTGCCTGGAACCGGGACAGGGCTAATTCACCCCTCCACTTT
TRBJ1-2	.	TRBV7-9	.	CASSLAKESGTGYTF	TGTGCCAGCAGCTTAGCGAAGGAGTCCGGGACTGGCTACACCTTC
TRBJ2-7	.	TRBV27	.	CASRGQYPYEQYF	TGTGCCAGCAGAGGACAGTATCCCTACGAGCAGTACTTC
TRBJ1-1	many	TRBV24-1	.	CATSDRTDTEAFF	TGTGCCACCAGTGACCGGACAGACACTGAAGCTTTCTTT
TRBJ1-1	.	TRBV6-2/TRBV6-3	TRBD1	CASSSGTGQEAFF	TGTGCCAGCAGCAGCGGGACAGGGCAAGAGGCTTTCTTT
TRBJ1-5	many	TRBV28	TRBD1	CASRTGGINQPQHF	TGTGCCAGCAGGACAGGGGGAATCAATCAGCCCCAGCATTTT
TRBJ1-5	.	TRBV28	TRBD1	CASIQGGGSSNQPQHF	TGTGCCAGCATCCAGGGGGGCGGTAGTAGCAATCAGCCCCAGCATTTT
TRBJ2-7	many	TRBV28	.	CASSLTGTRYEQYF	TGTGCCAGCAGTTTAACCGGGACACGCTACGAGCAGTACTTC
TRBJ2-5	.	TRBV2	.	CASTAQGGKTQYF	TGTGCCAGCACTGCACAGGGAGGAAAGACCCAGTACTTC
TRBJ1-5	many	TRBV30	TRBD1	CAWSTGTGNQPQHF	TGTGCCTGGAGTACCGGGACAGGTAATCAGCCCCAGCATTTT
TRBJ2-7	many	TRBV5-1	TRBD2	CASSTQGTSGSYEQYF	TGCGCCAGCAGCACCCAAGGGACTAGCGGGAGCTACGAGCAGTACTTC
TRBJ1-4	many	TRBV7-9	.	CASSFGPSNEKLFF	TGTGCCAGCAGCTTTGGTCCCAGTAATGAAAAACTGTTTTTT
TRBJ2-1	.	TRBV15	.	CATSRDRWGGLGFF	TGTGCCACCAGCAGAGATCGGTGGGGAGGTTTGGGGTTCTTC
TRBJ1-2	.	TRBV7-9	TRBD1	CASSFPRKPGGKPGTGKGYTF	TGTGCCAGCAGCTTTCCCCGAAAGCCGGGGGGGAAACCCGGGACAGGGAAGGGCTACACCTTC
TRBJ2-7	many	TRBV7-8	TRBD2	CASRQSSGSAYEQYF	TGTGCCAGCAGGCAATCTAGCGGGAGTGCCTACGAGCAGTACTTC
TRBJ2-7	.	TRBV5-4	.	CASSSSGSGFSYEQYF	TGTGCCAGCAGCTCCTCAGGAAGCGGGTTCTCCTACGAGCAGTACTTC
TRBJ2-7	many	TRBV6-5	TRBD2	CASSYAGGPYEQYF	TGTGCCAGCAGTTACGCGGGGGGACCCTACGAGCAGTACTTC
TRBJ1-5	few	TRBV20-1	TRBD1	CSASRDRGPLHF	TGCAGTGCTTCCCGGGACAGGGGGCCTCTTCATTTT
TRBJ2-5	few	TRBV30	.	CAWSVVGVETQYF	TGTGCCTGGAGTGTAGTCGGGGTAGAGACCCAGTACTTC
TRBJ1-6	.	TRBV4-1	.	CASSQDIVRSDRGSPLHF	TGCGCCAGCAGCCAAGATATTGTGAGATCCGACCGAGGGTCACCCCTCCACTTT
TRBJ1-2	many	TRBV12-3/TRBV12-4	.	CASSQAGTANYGYTF	TGTGCCAGCAGTCAAGCTGGGACGGCGAACTATGGCTACACCTTC
TRBJ2-7	.	TRBV7-8	.	CASSSPGQIYEQYF	TGTGCCAGCAGCTCACCGGGACAAATCTACGAGCAGTACTTC
TRBJ2-5	few	TRBV4-1	TRBD1	CASSLTGADQYF	TGCGCCAGCAGCCTGACAGGGGCGGACCAGTACTTC
TRBJ2-4	many	TRBV29-1	.	CSTLGFGDRNIQYF	TGCAGCACGTTGGGGTTTGGAGACCGGAACATTCAGTACTTC
TRBJ2-5	few	TRBV18	.	CASSPQGIETQYF	TGTGCCAGCTCACCACAGGGAATAGAGACCCAGTACTTC
TRBJ2-3	few	TRBV28	TRBD2	CASSLRTSGSYHTDTQYF	TGTGCCAGCAGTTTACGGACTAGCGGGTCCTATCACACAGATACGCAGTATTTT
TRBJ2-2	.	TRBV5-1	TRBD1	CASAGQGDVGELFF	TGCGCCAGCGCGGGACAGGGGGATGTCGGGGAGCTGTTTTTT
TRBJ1-2	few	TRBV4-3	.	CASSQGSDRPGGYTF	TGCGCCAGCAGCCAAGGCTCCGACAGACCGGGTGGCTACACCTTC
TRBJ1-5	many	TRBV24-1	.	CATSEGTTGAEPQHF	TGTGCCACCAGTGAAGGGACCACAGGTGCGGAACCCCAGCATTTT
TRBJ1-4	many	TRBV3-1	TRBD1	CASRPSGGGEKLFF	TGTGCCAGCAGACCCTCAGGGGGCGGTGAAAAACTGTTTTTT
TRBJ1-1	few	TRBV9	.	CASSLKRGPPEAFF	TGTGCCAGCAGCCTCAAAAGAGGGCCCCCTGAAGCTTTCTTT
TRBJ1-1	many	TRBV28	.	CASTPRVYMNTEAFF	TGTGCCAGCACCCCTAGGGTGTACATGAACACTGAAGCTTTCTTT